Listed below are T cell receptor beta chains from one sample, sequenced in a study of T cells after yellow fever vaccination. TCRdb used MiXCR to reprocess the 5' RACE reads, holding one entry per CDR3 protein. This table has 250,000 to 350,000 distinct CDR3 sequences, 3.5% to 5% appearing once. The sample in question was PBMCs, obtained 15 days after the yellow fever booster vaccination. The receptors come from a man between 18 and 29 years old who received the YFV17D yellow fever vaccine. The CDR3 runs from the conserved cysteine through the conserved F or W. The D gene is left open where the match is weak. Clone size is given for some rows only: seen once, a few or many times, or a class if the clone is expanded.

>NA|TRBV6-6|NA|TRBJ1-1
TGTGCCGGGCAGACAGGAGCGAACACTGAAGCTTTCTTT
CAGQTGANTEAFF
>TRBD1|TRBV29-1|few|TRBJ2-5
TGCAGCGTTGGGACAGGGTTTAAAGAGACCCAGTACTTC
CSVGTGFKETQYF
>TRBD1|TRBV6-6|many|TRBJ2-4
TGTGCCAGCACCCGAGGGGTTCCGGGACAGGGCGACCTAGCCAAAAACATTCAGTACTTC
CASTRGVPGQGDLAKNIQYF
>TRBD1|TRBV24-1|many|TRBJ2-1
TGTGCCACCAGTGATCGAGATACCGGGACAGGGTACAATGAGCAGTTCTTC
CATSDRDTGTGYNEQFF
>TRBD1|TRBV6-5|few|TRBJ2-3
TGTGCCAGCAGCCGGGGACAGAGCTTCACAGATACGCAGTATTTT
CASSRGQSFTDTQYF
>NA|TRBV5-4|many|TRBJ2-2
TGTGCCAGCAGCCCTTCGGCGGGGGCCGACACCGGGGAGCTGTTTTTT
CASSPSAGADTGELFF
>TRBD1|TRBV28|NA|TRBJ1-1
TGTGCCAGCAGGGGGTCGGGACAGGGCCTAATTAACACTGAAGCTTTCTTT
CASRGSGQGLINTEAFF
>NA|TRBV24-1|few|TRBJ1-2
TGTGCCACCAGTGCTACAGGTGTTAAGGGGGGCTACACCTTC
CATSATGVKGGYTF
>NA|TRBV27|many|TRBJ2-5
TGTGCCAGCAGTTTAAAAGGACGTGAGACCCAGTACTTC
CASSLKGRETQYF
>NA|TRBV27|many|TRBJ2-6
TGTGCCAGCAGTTTATCGTTCTCTGGGGCCAACGTCCTGACTTTC
CASSLSFSGANVLTF
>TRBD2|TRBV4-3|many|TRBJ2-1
TGCGCCAGCAGCCAAGCGGGGGGTACTTCCTACAATGAGCAGTTCTTC
CASSQAGGTSYNEQFF
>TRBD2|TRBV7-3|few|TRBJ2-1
TGTGCCAGCAGATCCACTAGCGGGGCGAATGAGCAGTTCTTC
CASRSTSGANEQFF
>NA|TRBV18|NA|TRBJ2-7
TGTGCCAGCTCACCGGACATTTCCTACGAGCAGTACTTC
CASSPDISYEQYF
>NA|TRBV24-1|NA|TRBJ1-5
TGTGCCACCAGTGTAGGGAGCGACAATCAGCCCCAGCATTTT
CATSVGSDNQPQHF
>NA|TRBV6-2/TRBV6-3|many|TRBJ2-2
TGTGCCAGCAGTTTAGGTGACAGGAAATACACCGGGGAGCTGTTTTTT
CASSLGDRKYTGELFF
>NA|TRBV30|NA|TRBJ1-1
TGTGCCGGTTCACAGAATATGAACACTGAAGCTTTCTTT
CAGSQNMNTEAFF
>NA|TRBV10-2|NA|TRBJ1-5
TGCGCCAGCAGTGTTTCGACAGAGAATCAGCCCCAGCATTTT
CASSVSTENQPQHF
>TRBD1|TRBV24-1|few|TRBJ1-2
TGTGCCACCCAGCCGTCAGGACAGGGGGCCTATGGCTACACCTTC
CATQPSGQGAYGYTF
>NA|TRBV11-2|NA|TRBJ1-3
TGTGCCAGCAGCTTTATTAACAGGGAAGGAAACACCATATATTTT
CASSFINREGNTIYF
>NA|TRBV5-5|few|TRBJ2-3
TGTGCCAGCACCCCGGGCGGACCCCTGGCAGATACGCAGTATTTT
CASTPGGPLADTQYF
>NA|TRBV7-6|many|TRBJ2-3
TGTGCCAGCAGCTTCGGGACTGGGGCAGATACGCAGTATTTT
CASSFGTGADTQYF
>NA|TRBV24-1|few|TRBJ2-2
TGTGCCACCAGTGACTACACCGGGGAGCTGTTTTTT
CATSDYTGELFF
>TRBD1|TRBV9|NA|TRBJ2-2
TGTGCCAGCAGCGGGGACAGGGTGAACACCGGGGAGCTGTTTTTT
CASSGDRVNTGELFF
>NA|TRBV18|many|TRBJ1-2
TGTGCCAGCTCACCACTTCGGGAGAACTATGGCTACACCTTC
CASSPLRENYGYTF
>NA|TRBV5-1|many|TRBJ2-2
TGCGCCAGCAGCCTAGGGACGGACACCGGGGAGCTGTTTTTT
CASSLGTDTGELFF
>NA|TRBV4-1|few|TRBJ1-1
TGCGCCAGCAGCCAAGAAACTTCACCTGGAGCTTTCTTT
CASSQETSPGAFF
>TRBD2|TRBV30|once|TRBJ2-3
TGTGCCTGGAGTCTGGGACTAGCGGGGGGATTGGATACGCAGTATTTT
CAWSLGLAGGLDTQYF
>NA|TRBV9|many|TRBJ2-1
TGTGCCAGCAGCCTACAGGTAGGGTCCTACAATGAGCAGTTCTTC
CASSLQVGSYNEQFF
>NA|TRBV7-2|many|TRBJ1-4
TGTGCCAGCAGCCCGACAGGACATAACGAAAAACTGTTTTTT
CASSPTGHNEKLFF
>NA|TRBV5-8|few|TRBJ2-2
TGTGCCAGCAGCTTCTGGGGTATCACCGGGGAGCTGTTTTTT
CASSFWGITGELFF
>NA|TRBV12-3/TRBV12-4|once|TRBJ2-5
TGTGCCAGCAGTTTCGGGGGGCGGGTGACCCAGTACTTC
CASSFGGRVTQYF
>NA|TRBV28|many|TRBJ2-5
TGTGCCAGCAGGGAGCAGGGGCATCAAGAGACCCAGTACTTC
CASREQGHQETQYF
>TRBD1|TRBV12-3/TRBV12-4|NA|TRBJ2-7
TGTGCCAGCCAAACCGGGACAGGGAGATCCTACGAGCAGTACTTC
CASQTGTGRSYEQYF
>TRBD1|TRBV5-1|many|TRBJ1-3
TGCGCCAGCAGCTTGGTCGGGGGACAGGGAACAGGAAACACCATATATTTT
CASSLVGGQGTGNTIYF
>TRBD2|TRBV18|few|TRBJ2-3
TGTGCCAGCTCACCCTTGGGACTAGCGGGTGGAGGAGATACGCAGTATTTT
CASSPLGLAGGGDTQYF
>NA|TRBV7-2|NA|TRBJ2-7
TGTGCCAGCAGCGCACGGCGGGGCGGTGAGCAGTACTTC
CASSARRGGEQYF
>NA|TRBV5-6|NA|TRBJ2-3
TGTGCCAGCAGCTTGGTTTCCGCGGGGAACACAGATACGCAGTATTTT
CASSLVSAGNTDTQYF
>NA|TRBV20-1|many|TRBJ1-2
TGCAGTGCAAACCGGGACACCCTCTATGGCTACACCTTC
CSANRDTLYGYTF
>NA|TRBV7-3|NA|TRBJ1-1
TGTGCCAGCAGCTTATTGGGGAACACTGAAGCTTTCTTT
CASSLLGNTEAFF
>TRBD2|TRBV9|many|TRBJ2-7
TGTGCCAGCAGCGTAGGAGGCACTAGCGGCTCCTACGAGCAGTACTTC
CASSVGGTSGSYEQYF
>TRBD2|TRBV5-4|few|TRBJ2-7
TGTGCCAGCAGCTCGTCTAGCGGGGCCTACGAGCAGTACTTC
CASSSSSGAYEQYF
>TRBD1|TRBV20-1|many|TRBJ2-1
TGCAGTGCTAACCCGGCCCCTGTAACAGGGGTCCAGCATGAGCAGTTCTTC
CSANPAPVTGVQHEQFF
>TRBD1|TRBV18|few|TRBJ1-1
TGTGCCAGCTCAACCGGGACAGGGCTTGAAGCTTTCTTT
CASSTGTGLEAFF
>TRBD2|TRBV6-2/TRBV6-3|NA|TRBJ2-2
TGTGCCAGCAGTTACAGACTAGCGGGGGTCCCCGGGGAGCTGTTTTTT
CASSYRLAGVPGELFF
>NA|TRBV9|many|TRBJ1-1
TGTGCCAGCAGCGTGAGCTGGGGGCTGAACACTGAAGCTTTCTTT
CASSVSWGLNTEAFF
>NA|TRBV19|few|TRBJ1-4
TGTGCCAGTAGTACAGTGACGGTGGAAAAACTGTTTTTT
CASSTVTVEKLFF
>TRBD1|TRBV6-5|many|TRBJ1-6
TGTGCCAGCAGTTTCCAGGGACAGGGAACTCGATCACCCCTCCACTTT
CASSFQGQGTRSPLHF
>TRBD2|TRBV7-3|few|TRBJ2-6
TGTGCCAGCAGCCCCCGGGGGAGGGGAGGCCAAGGCTCTGGGGCCAACGTCCTGACTTTC
CASSPRGRGGQGSGANVLTF
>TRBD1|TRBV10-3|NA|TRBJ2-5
TGTGCCATCAGTAATCAACCGGGACAGGGGATCCAAGAGACCCAGTACTTC
CAISNQPGQGIQETQYF
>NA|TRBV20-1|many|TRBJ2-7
TGCAGTGCTAGAGGCACGGTGGTCGAGGAGCAGTACTTC
CSARGTVVEEQYF
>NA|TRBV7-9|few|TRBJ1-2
TGTGCCAGCAGCTTCCTCCTGGGAGATGGCTACACCTTC
CASSFLLGDGYTF
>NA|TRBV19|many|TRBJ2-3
TGTGCCACCTCGTCAGATACGCAGTATTTT
CATSSDTQYF
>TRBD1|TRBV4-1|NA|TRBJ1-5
TGCGCCAGCAGCCACCACAGGGGTATCCCGGGCAATCAGCCCCAGCATTTT
CASSHHRGIPGNQPQHF
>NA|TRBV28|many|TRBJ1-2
TGTGCCAGTGAGCCCCAGGCCATTCCCTATGGCTACACCTTC
CASEPQAIPYGYTF
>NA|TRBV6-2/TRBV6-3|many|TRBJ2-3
TGTGCCAGCAGTTACTCGATCTCGATGGCGGAGACAGATACGCAGTATTTT
CASSYSISMAETDTQYF
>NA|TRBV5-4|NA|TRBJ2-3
TGTGCCAGCAGTCTAAATGGGGCAGATACGCAGTATTTT
CASSLNGADTQYF
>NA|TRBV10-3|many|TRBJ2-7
TGTGCCATCACCGGGGGTGGTGACGGGGACGGATTCCTCTACGAGCAGTACTTC
CAITGGGDGDGFLYEQYF
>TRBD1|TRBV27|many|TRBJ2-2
TGTGCCAGCAGTTTATTAGGGACAGGGGCGAACACCGGGGAGCTGTTTTTT
CASSLLGTGANTGELFF
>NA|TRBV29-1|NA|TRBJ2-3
TGCAGCGTTGATGGGGGCAGCACAGATACGCAGTATTTT
CSVDGGSTDTQYF
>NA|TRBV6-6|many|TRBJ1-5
TGTGCCAGCAGTTACGTGGGATATCAGCCCCAGCATTTT
CASSYVGYQPQHF